This T cell receptor (beta chain) appears in the sequencing data of a study of neoadjuvant nivolumab and ipilimumab in lung cancer (dated by TCRdb to 2018 to 2020). Regarding the research as a whole: Nivolumab was given at 3 mg/kg intravenously on days 1, 15 and 29, and the combination arm added ipilimumab 1 mg/kg on day 1 only. A total of 45 or so patients with operable NSCLC were treated in the trial, with 23 randomized to nivolumab monotherapy and about 21 randomized to nivolumab plus ipilimumab. The primary trial endpoint was the major pathologic response (MPR) rate in the intention-to-treat population in each study arm. The study compared TCR repertoires in pretherapy (baseline) peripheral blood with TCR repertoires in tumors resected at surgery after neoadjuvant immune checkpoint blockade. Matched pretherapy and resected tumor pairs were analyzed for seven patients, of whom four received nivolumab and three received nivolumab plus ipilimumab.

CDR1 and CDR2, looked up from the germline V gene (reference sequence), are SEHNR and FQNEAQ. The V and J ends are trimmed by 5 bases and 6 bases, leaving 14 bases between them. The CDR3 numbers 14 residues from cysteine through phenylalanine. Only CDR3 DNA is held: 42 bases, read in frame from base 1. Libraries came from the immunoSEQ multiplex PCR assay. For the original study's pipeline: Repertoires were summarized in terms of richness and clonality, and significantly expanded and contracted clones between pre- and post-therapy samples were identified. TCRdb limited this immuneACCESS table to in-frame rearrangements with V and J called. A share of clones is missing; checked studies link under half to unresolved V genes, and the rest is unexplained. V, J and clone size are those of that table, while D and trimming were read from the DNA. The sample table lists some 38,000 clones, roughly 89% of them with a count of one. The ten largest clones add up to approximately 3.3% of the sample.

Concerning this clone: No cognate antigen has been identified for it. No clone much larger than this one lies a single base away; base qualities are absent.

Overall study results and their limits: Resected tumors had greater TCR richness and clonality than tumor-adjacent uninvolved lung, and increases were observed in more dual-therapy-treated tumors. A small number of samples underwent TCR sequencing. TCR richness in pretherapy blood showed a positive correlation with richness in tumors resected after neoadjuvant therapy (Spearman R of about 0.83). From pretherapy to surgery, increases in tumor T-cell richness and clonality were observed in three of three dual-therapy tumors but in only two of four nivolumab-treated tumors. There was no significant correlation between TCR clonality and pathologic tumor regression, and just a single major-pathologic-response sample was available for the clonality-regression analysis.

Sample time point, as interpreted from the label and publication: pretherapy, before neoadjuvant immune checkpoint inhibitors. Samples came from the phase 2 randomized NEOSTAR trial, which tested neoadjuvant nivolumab or nivolumab plus ipilimumab followed by surgery in operable NSCLC. The sequence links TRBV7-9 to TRBJ2-1, with an unclear D gene assignment. This receptor was obtained from an adult with non-small cell lung cancer. This specimen consisted of peripheral blood, obtained before neoadjuvant nivolumab, alone or with ipilimumab. Here the CDR3 is given as CASSANLGGNEQFF. The bases are TGTGCCAGCAGCGCCAATCTGGGTGGCAATGAGCAGTTCTTC.